This record looks at one T cell receptor (beta chain) sequence and its context. This specimen comes from a study of identical twins. The V gene's germline CDR1 is ENHRY and CDR2 SYGVKD. The CDR3 is made up of 15 amino acids. Trimming at V came to 5 bases and at J to 7 bases, leaving 4 bases not matched to a gene. One entry per CDR3 protein, called by TCRdb with MiXCR from the 5' RACE reads. The sample carries more than 1.5 million distinct CDR3 sequences, around 33% recorded once. The source material was cord blood. V is TRBV10-3 and J is TRBJ2-1; 14 nucleotides align to TRBD2. The receptor comes from a newborn girl in good health. The CDR3: CAISRLAGGPNEQFF. The CDR3 DNA reads as TGTGCCATCAGTCGACTAGCGGGGGGGCCGAATGAGCAGTTCTTC.